These 21 T cell receptor beta chains came from one sample sequenced in a study of shared clonotypes between healthy human individuals. Measured with immunoSEQ multiplex PCR; TCRdb has only the in-frame clones, and not every one. The sample carries 180,000 or so clones, 90% to 95% recorded once. Sequencing was done on a sample of naive CD4+ T cells sorted from blood. Subset meaning: CD45RA+ positively selected. The receptors stem from a woman aged 25 to 45 in good health.

V gene TRBV6-6 combines with J gene TRBJ2-1; TRBD1 is a possible D gene (6 bases). Germline V CDR1 and CDR2: MNHNY, SVGAGI (reference sequence). The CDR3 is 15 residues long. With 8 bases removed from V and 6 bases from J, the gap between germline ends came to 20 bases. CDR3 residues: CASGGRVRSGNEQFF. The CDR3 DNA reads as TGTGCCAGCGGGGGCCGGGTCAGGTCGGGCAATGAGCAGTTCTTC.

The chain recombines TRBV19 with TRBJ2-7; D is tentatively TRBD1 or TRBD2 (5 bases each). CDR1 is LNHDA, CDR2 SQIVND, per germline (reference sequence). This CDR3 has 16 amino acids. V was pared by 3 bases and J by 6 bases, with 21 bases between. This chain's CDR3 is CASSMGTGIPYSEQYF. The DNA for the CDR3 is TGTGCCAGTAGTATGGGGACCGGGATCCCCTACTCCGAGCAGTACTTC.

V and J are TRBV4-1 and TRBJ2-1, with D possibly being TRBD2 (6 bases). V was shortened by 1 base and J by 1 base, with 14 bases between the two germline ends. The CDR3 sequence is 17 residues long. Germline V gene sequence: CDR1 MGHRA, CDR2 YSYEKL. CDR3 bases: TGCGCCAGCAGCCAAGGACGTGGCGGGGCGTCCTACAATGAGCAGTTCTTC. This gives the protein CASSQGRGGASYNEQFF.

The chain couples TRBV28 to TRBJ1-2, with D unresolved. CDR3 size: 13 residues. The germline V gene encodes CDR1 MDHEN and CDR2 SYDVKM. V lost 5 bases and J 4 bases, leaving 11 bases between the germline ends. CDR3 sequence reads: CASSGGFSYGYTF. In DNA, the CDR3 is TGTGCCAGCAGTGGAGGGTTTTCCTATGGCTACACCTTC.

J is TRBJ2-7 and V is TRBV28; D is undetermined. CDR1 is MDHEN, CDR2 SYDVKM, per germline. CDR3 size: 13 residues. V was clipped by 5 bases and J by 0 bases, with 8 bases between them. For the CDR3, the DNA is TGTGCCAGCAGTCCACGGAGCTCCTACGAGCAGTACTTC. It yields the protein CASSPRSSYEQYF.

This clone was detected only once. The V and J genes are TRBV13 and TRBJ2-7; D is ambiguous. Germline lookup yields CDR1 PRHDT and CDR2 FYEKMQ (reference sequence). Between the trimmed V and J ends, which lost 0 bases and 2 bases, there was a span of 23 bases. CDR3 length equals 19 residues. CDR3 nucleotides: TGTGCCAGCAGCTTAGGCCTGGGGTGGGTCGGGCGCCGAACCTACGAGCAGTACTTC. Translating it yields CASSLGLGWVGRRTYEQYF.

This clone is a singleton in its sample. The V gene is TRBV4-2, the J gene TRBJ2-2; TRBD2 agrees at 9 bases. Germline V gene lookup returns CDR1 LGHNA and CDR2 YNFKEQ. The CDR3 covers 18 residues. V dropped 6 bases and J dropped 7; count of bases not matched to a gene: 18. The CDR3, as DNA: TGTGCCAGCAGTGGGTATGGATTTAGCGGGAGTACGAGCGGGGAGCTGTTTTTT. Protein product: CASSGYGFSGSTSGELFF.

The DNA for the CDR3 is TGCGCCAGCAGCCTCGGACGGGACACGGTATCCTACGAGCAGTACTTC. This sequence encodes CASSLGRDTVSYEQYF. This rearrangement joins TRBV4-1 to TRBJ2-7; D is possibly TRBD1 (6 bases). Germline-derived CDR1 and CDR2 are MGHRA and YSYEKL. V was clipped by 4 bases and J by 1 base, with 17 bases between them. The CDR3 has 16 amino acids.

This clone has only a few counts. Other DNA sequences in the same sample also yield this CDR3. The J gene is TRBJ2-7, the V gene TRBV20-1; D remains unclear. CDR1 and CDR2 (germline): DFQATT, SNEGSKA (reference sequence). The CDR3 covers 10 residues. Between the trimmed V and J ends, which lost 3 bases and 4 bases, there was a span of 4 bases. CDR3 in amino acids: CSARDYEQYF. CDR3 in DNA: TGCAGTGCTAGGGATTACGAGCAGTACTTC.

This chain links TRBV5-1 with TRBJ1-1, with D maybe TRBD1 (6 bases). V was shortened by 0 bases and J by 4 bases, with 13 bases between the two germline ends. This CDR3 has 15 residues. The germline V gene encodes CDR1 SGHRS and CDR2 YFSETQ. The CDR3 nucleotides are TGCGCCAGCAGCTTGGTTGGGGGCGGCGGCACTGAAGCTTTCTTT. The encoded protein is CASSLVGGGGTEAFF.

The V gene is TRBV5-1, the J gene TRBJ2-7, with 9 nucleotides matching TRBD1. The CDR3 covers 15 residues. Per the germline V gene, CDR1 is SGHRS and CDR2 is YFSETQ. V shed 1 base, J shed 5 bases, and the junction held 7 bases outside the gene matches. Written as DNA, the CDR3 is TGCGCCAGCAGCTTGAGACAGGGGGTATCGAACGAGCAGTACTTC. This sequence encodes CASSLRQGVSNEQYF.

This chain connects TRBV7-2 to TRBJ2-7; perhaps TRBD2 as D (5 bases). The CDR3 totals 13 residues. Germline V gene sequence: CDR1 SGHTA, CDR2 FQGNSA. The V and J ends lost 2 bases and 6 bases respectively, with 11 bases between them. This chain's CDR3 is CASSLYRDGEQYF. Written as DNA, the CDR3 is TGTGCCAGCAGCTTATACCGGGATGGCGAGCAGTACTTC.

This clone was detected only a few times. The rearrangement uses TRBV6-5 and TRBJ2-7; D unresolved. The V end lost 0 bases, the J end lost 2 bases, and 11 bases lay between the germline ends. Looked up from germline, CDR1 is MNHEY and CDR2 is SVGAGI. This CDR3 has 15 amino acids. The CDR3 is CASSYSAKGPYEQYF. CDR3 nucleotides: TGTGCCAGCAGTTACTCGGCCAAAGGACCCTACGAGCAGTACTTC.

The DNA of the CDR3 is TGTGCCAGTTCTCGACAGTTACAGCCCCAGCATTTT. This gives the protein CASSRQLQPQHF. This sequence joins TRBV19 and TRBJ1-5, with D possibly being TRBD1 (5 bases). This CDR3 contains 12 residues. V dropped 8 bases and J dropped 7 bases, with 12 bases sitting between them. In germline, CDR1 is LNHDA, CDR2 SQIVND (reference sequence). Full variable domain (rest looked up from reference TRBV19 and TRBJ1-5): DGGITQSPKYLFRKEGQNVTLSCEQNLNHDAMYWYRQDPGQGLRLIYYSQIVNDFQKGDIAEGYSVSREKKESFPLTVTSAQKNPTAFYLCASSRQLQPQHFGDGTRLSIL.

J is TRBJ2-7 and V is TRBV19; 9 bases align to TRBD1. Germline lookup yields CDR1 LNHDA and CDR2 SQIVND (reference sequence). There are 16 residues in the CDR3. V dropped 3 bases and J dropped 2; count of bases not matched to a gene: 8. The CDR3 DNA reads as TGTGCCAGTAGTATTAGGGGACAGGGTGGCACCTACGAGCAGTACTTC. This encodes CASSIRGQGGTYEQYF.

The chain has TRBV9 and TRBJ2-2, with D unresolved. V was pared by 0 bases and J by 0 bases, with 9 bases between. The germline gives CDR1 SGDLS, CDR2 YYNGEE. The CDR3 has 16 residues. The CDR3 here is CASSVAPAPNTGELFF. CDR3 nucleotides: TGTGCCAGCAGCGTAGCCCCAGCCCCGAACACCGGGGAGCTGTTTTTT.

The chain employs TRBV2 and TRBJ2-5; possible D gene TRBD1, 5 bases. Gene TRBJ2-7 matches the end of the DNA better, so the J call may be wrong. The germline gives CDR1 SNHLY, CDR2 FYNNEI. This CDR3 region has 14 residues. The CDR3 spells CASSGGRLGDEQYF. CDR3 coding DNA: TGTGCCAGCAGTGGGGGTCGGTTAGGGGACGAGCAGTACTTC.

This clone was seen once. CDR3 DNA: TGTGCCAGCAGTTTGGATATGAACAATGGACTAGCGGGAGGGCTCTCCTACGAGCAGTACTTC. Translation: CASSLDMNNGLAGGLSYEQYF. The rearrangement links TRBV28 to TRBJ2-7; 15 bases match TRBD2. CDR1 is MDHEN, CDR2 SYDVKM, per germline. J lost 0 bases, V lost 3 bases, and 15 bases had no gene match. The CDR3 extends over 21 amino acids.

The chain links TRBV18 to TRBJ2-1; 11 bases align to TRBD2. Germline V lookup: CDR1 KGHSH, CDR2 LQKENI. This CDR3 region has 18 residues. The V and J ends lost 3 bases and 6 bases, in that order; junction bases with no gene match: 13. The CDR3 DNA is TGTGCCAGCTCACCGATAGCGGGAGGGCGAACTAGAGGCAATGAGCAGTTCTTC. Translating gives CASSPIAGGRTRGNEQFF.

This chain links TRBV28 with TRBJ1-4; D unclear. From germline, CDR1 is MDHEN and CDR2 SYDVKM. V was clipped by 7 bases and J by 0 bases, with 24 bases between them. There are 19 residues in the CDR3. CDR3 nucleotides: TGTGCCAGCACATCACCAGGAGCGGAGAGTCTTGCAACTAATGAAAAACTGTTTTTT. It encodes CASTSPGAESLATNEKLFF.

The rearrangement links TRBV5-6 to TRBJ2-5, with 10 bases that match TRBD2. V lost 4 bases, J lost 0 bases, and 3 bases stayed unmatched. From germline, CDR1 is SGHDT and CDR2 YYEEEE. There are 15 residues in the CDR3. CDR3 DNA: TGTGCCAGCAGCCGGACTAGCGGCTACCAAGAGACCCAGTACTTC. Translating gives CASSRTSGYQETQYF.